The source of this TCR beta chain is a study of control samples from healthy donors and cancer patients. A few counts support this clone. The data were produced by immunoSEQ multiplex PCR, yet TCRdb's version contains in-frame clones alone and is incomplete. Of more than 70,000 clones in the sample, roughly 86% were seen once. CDR3 length: 15 residues. The ends were cut back, 6 bases at V and 0 bases at J, with 13 bases in the middle. Germline V gene data show CDR1 as KGHDR and CDR2 as SFDVKD. The rearrangement uses TRBV24-1 and TRBJ2-5; D might be TRBD1 (5 bases). The sequencing input was PBMCs. This clonotype originated in a man in his 60s with lung cancer. Here the CDR3 DNA reads TGTGCCACCAGTAGTGTCAGGGAATACCAAGAGACCCAGTACTTC. It specifies CATSSVREYQETQYF.